This TCR beta chain was recovered during a study of blood T cell repertoires in COVID-19. The overall study: COVID-19 samples, acute and convalescent, were from the United States, Italy and Spain. Nucleic acid was either cDNA or gDNA, and it came from T cells, B-cell-depleted T cells, or PBMCs.

Original handling: Reference gene primer amplification in the assay estimated nucleated cell counts. Sequencing used immunoSEQ multiplex PCR; TCRdb keeps in-frame clones, though not all of them. D and trimming were read from the DNA, whereas the V and J calls and clone size are those reported in that table. The table shows around 300,000 clones, with about 89% occurring only once. Trimming left V 8 bases short and J 0 bases short, with 18 bases between. CDR1 is SGHRS and CDR2 is YFSETQ in the germline V gene. The CDR3 is 16 amino acids. This TCR was recovered from a woman aged 35 to 49 who had recovered from COVID-19. Material: peripheral blood. The rearrangement joins TRBV5-1 to TRBJ1-3, with D perhaps TRBD1 (6 bases). This chain's CDR3 is CARLRTGTHSGNTIYF. For the CDR3, the DNA is TGCGCCAGACTACGCACAGGGACCCACTCTGGAAACACCATATATTTT. Complete variable domain (other parts from reference TRBV5-1 and TRBJ1-3): KAGVTQTPRYLIKTRGQQVTLSCSPISGHRSVSWYQQTPGQGLQFLFEYFSETQRNKGNFPGRFSGRQFSNSRSEMNVSTLELGDSALYLCARLRTGTHSGNTIYFGEGSWLTVV.